A single sample gave rise to the 18 T cell receptor beta chains below, sequenced in a study. In TCRdb, the 5' RACE reads were re-called with MiXCR into one record per CDR3 protein. Of about 6,000 distinct CDR3 sequences listed, around 59% are singletons. Material: naive CD4+ T cells sorted from blood. Subset: naive CD4+ T cells, CD4+CD45RA+CD25-. The receptors here all came from a female donor with breast cancer.

J is TRBJ2-5 and V is TRBV20-1; a weak D match, TRBD1 (5 bases). This CDR3 spans 15 amino acids. The V and J ends lost 3 bases and 0 bases respectively, with 14 bases between them. Germline V lookup: CDR1 DFQATT, CDR2 SNEGSKA (reference sequence). CDR3 sequence: CSASGFQGNQETQYF. Here the CDR3 DNA reads TGCAGTGCTAGTGGCTTCCAGGGTAACCAAGAGACCCAGTACTTC.

The rearrangement joins TRBV19 to TRBJ2-1; 14 nucleotides line up with TRBD2. CDR1 and CDR2 (germline): LNHDA, SQIVND (reference sequence). CDR3 length: 13 amino acids. The V gene end was trimmed by 1 base and the J gene end by 15 bases; junction bases not matched to a gene: 2. The DNA of the CDR3 is TGTGCCAGTAGTATAGGGACTAGCGGGAGGCTGTTCTTC. This encodes CASSIGTSGRLFF.

The chain employs TRBV6-4 and TRBJ2-3, with TRBD2 identical over 11 bases. Germline CDR1 MRHNA, CDR2 SNTAGT. V was clipped by 5 bases and J by 4 bases; unmatched bases: 5. This CDR3 has 15 residues. CDR3 residues: CASSLTSGSPDTQYF. CDR3 DNA sequence: TGTGCCAGCAGTTTAACTAGCGGGAGTCCAGATACGCAGTATTTT.

This clonotype was seen a handful of times. This chain joins TRBV5-1 and TRBJ2-7; 7 bases line up with TRBD2. The CDR3 totals 16 residues. The ends lost 2 bases at V and 0 bases at J; junction bases unmatched: 8. The germline V gene has CDR1 SGHRS and CDR2 YFSETQ. The CDR3 reads CASSFQVGRSSYEQYF. CDR3 coding DNA: TGCGCCAGCAGCTTTCAGGTCGGGAGGTCCTCCTACGAGCAGTACTTC.

The gene calls are TRBV29-1 and TRBJ1-5; 8 nucleotides align to TRBD1. Germline assignment: CDR1 SQVTM and CDR2 ANQGSEA. This CDR3 spans 14 amino acids. Trimming took 4 bases from V and 2 from J; bases not matched to a gene: 4. In nucleotides, the CDR3 is TGCAGCGTTGGACAGGGGAGTCGCAATCAGCCCCAGCATTTT. It translates to CSVGQGSRNQPQHF.

This sequence joins TRBV29-1 and TRBJ2-1; unclear D gene. Trimming shortened V by 6 bases and J by 10 bases, and 10 bases separated the two germline ends. Germline V CDR1 and CDR2: SQVTM, ANQGSEA. The CDR3 has 10 amino acids. CDR3 bases: TGCAGCGTCTCGTCCGGGGAGCAGTTCTTC. Protein sequence: CSVSSGEQFF.

A word on this clonotype: Sequence at one end of the junction differs from germline and may be a read error. The J gene is TRBJ2-1, the V gene TRBV11-3; D is undetermined. The CDR3 has 14 amino acids. CDR1 and CDR2 from the germline V gene are SGHNT and YENEEA. The CDR3 coding sequence is TGTGCCAGCAGTCGTCGACCCACAGACAATAAGCAGTTCTTC. This sequence encodes CASSRRPTDNKQFF.

The chain uses TRBV29-1 and TRBJ2-2; D is ambiguous. Germline assignment: CDR1 SQVTM and CDR2 ANQGSEA. The CDR3 runs 12 residues. The germline V and J ends were trimmed by 8 bases and 1 base, with 8 bases remaining between them. The CDR3 region is CSSSGNTGELFF. The CDR3 nucleotides read TGCAGCTCATCAGGGAACACCGGGGAGCTGTTTTTT.

The rearrangement joins TRBV6-5 to TRBJ2-5, with D uncertain. Trimming pared 0 bases from V and 2 bases from J, leaving 7 bases between. The CDR3 spans 14 residues. Germline CDR1 MNHEY, CDR2 SVGAGI. CDR3 sequence: CASSYSTAQETQYF. In DNA form, the CDR3 reads TGTGCCAGCAGTTACTCGACGGCTCAAGAGACCCAGTACTTC.

The chain recombines TRBV6-5 with TRBJ2-1, with D tentatively TRBD2 (6 bases). V dropped 8 bases and J dropped 5 bases, with 13 bases sitting between them. The CDR3 runs 13 residues. Germline V gene data show CDR1 as MNHEY and CDR2 as SVGAGI. DNA for the CDR3: TGTGCCAGCGTGCGGGACCTCCACAATGAGCAGTTCTTC. Residues: CASVRDLHNEQFF.

This clonotype has a handful of counts. The chain uses TRBV7-8 and TRBJ2-2, with D possibly TRBD2 on 6 matching bases. Germline CDR1 SGHVS, CDR2 FQNEAQ. This CDR3 is built from 15 residues. The ends were cut back, 4 bases at V and 6 bases at J, with 15 bases in the middle. The CDR3 here is CASSYRDSLAGELFF. The CDR3 DNA reads TGTGCCAGCAGCTACCGGGACTCTTTGGCCGGGGAGCTGTTTTTT.

The rearrangement links TRBV4-1 to TRBJ1-4; D ambiguous. V dropped 4 bases and J dropped 8 bases, with 11 bases sitting between them. This CDR3 comprises 13 residues. From germline, CDR1 is MGHRA and CDR2 YSYEKL. Written as DNA, the CDR3 is TGCGCCAGCAGCCTGCATAGAGACGAAAAACTGTTTTTT. It is translated as CASSLHRDEKLFF.

The chain employs TRBV29-1 and TRBJ1-1; D is ambiguous. V dropped 7 bases and J dropped 1 base, with 13 bases sitting between them. CDR3 length equals 13 residues. Germline V gives CDR1 SQVTM, CDR2 ANQGSEA. This CDR3 reads CSAQFGPNTEAFF. As DNA, the CDR3 is TGCAGCGCCCAGTTCGGTCCGAACACTGAAGCTTTCTTT.

This clonotype has a handful of counts. This CDR3 is CASSSSSLGWTEAFF. The CDR3 nucleotides are TGTGCCAGCAGCTCTTCTTCCCTGGGCTGGACTGAAGCTTTCTTT. The chain carries TRBV7-2 and TRBJ1-1; D uncertain. CDR1 and CDR2 from the germline V gene are SGHTA and FQGNSA. The CDR3 has 15 residues. V gave up 4 bases and J gave up 5 bases, with 17 bases separating them. Together with reference TRBV7-2 and TRBJ1-1, the CDR3 gives the full variable domain: GAGVSQSPSNKVTEKGKDVELRCDPISGHTALYWYRQSLGQGLEFLIYFQGNSAPDKSGLPSDRFSAERTGGSVSTLTIQRTQQEDSAVYLCASSSSSLGWTEAFFGQGTRLTVV.

This clonotype was seen a handful of times. CDR3 sequence: CASSYVTDNQPQHF. The CDR3 DNA sequence: TGTGCCAGCAGTTACGTGACAGACAATCAGCCCCAGCATTTT. The rearrangement uses TRBV6-2 or TRBV6-3 and TRBJ1-5, with D perhaps TRBD1 (5 bases). This CDR3 is built from 14 residues. Germline V gene lookup returns CDR1 MNHEY and CDR2 SVGEGT. V lost 2 bases and J 3 bases, leaving 8 bases between the germline ends.

This clonotype is a singleton in its sample. This chain connects TRBV2 to TRBJ1-1; D is unclear. The ends were cut back, 0 bases at V and 4 bases at J, with 9 bases in the middle. CDR1 and CDR2 from the germline V gene are SNHLY and FYNNEI. This CDR3 has 14 residues. The chain's CDR3 is CASSEAFGSTEAFF. The CDR3 region has the DNA TGTGCCAGCAGTGAAGCGTTCGGGAGCACTGAAGCTTTCTTT.

Note on this clonotype: Germline and junction disagree at one end, which may indicate a read error. This sequence joins TRBV7-7 and TRBJ2-5; TRBD1 matches at 7 bases. CDR1 SSHAT and CDR2 FNYEAQ come from the germline V gene (reference sequence). The CDR3 length is 13 residues. CDR3 DNA sequence: TGTGCTAGCAGCCCGGACAGGAAAGAGACCCAGTACTTC. Encoded protein: CASSPDRKETQYF.

This clonotype has more than one count but fewer than ten. V is TRBV7-3 and J is TRBJ2-5, with 8 bases that match TRBD2. This CDR3 is 13 amino acids long. Germline CDR1 SGHTA, CDR2 FQGTGA. The V segment lost 4 bases and the J segment 3 bases; nucleotides outside the gene matches: 1. Here the CDR3 DNA reads TGTGCCAGCAGCTCCGGGAGGGAAGAGACCCAGTACTTC. This gives the protein CASSSGREETQYF.